This T cell receptor beta chain was sequenced during a study of T cells in tumors after PD-1 blockade. Libraries were prepared by immunoSEQ multiplex PCR; TCRdb keeps only in-frame clonotypes and omits some of them. The table lists some 20,000 clones, about 85% of them singletons. The starting material was PBMCs, obtained after anti-PD-1 therapy. The sequence came from a human donor with advanced basal cell or squamous cell carcinoma (not recorded which).

The CDR3 nucleotides are TGCGCCAGCAGCTTGGTTGTTAGCGGGAGCTCCTACGAGCAGTACTTC. Protein: CASSLVVSGSSYEQYF. The chain joins TRBV5-1 to TRBJ2-7; 9 bases are shared with TRBD2. After removal of 0 bases from V and 0 bases from J, the junction contained 4 bases not matched to a gene. Germline V gene data show CDR1 as SGHRS and CDR2 as YFSETQ. The CDR3 spans 16 residues.